These T cell receptor beta chains were read from a single sample in a study of Graves' ophthalmopathy and Graves' hyperthyroidism. One entry per CDR3 protein results from TCRdb running MiXCR on the multiplex PCR reads. The sample comprises about 640,000 distinct CDR3 sequences, 35% to 45% of which are singletons, and 3% to 4% rests with the top ten. Sequenced material: peripheral blood. The receptors were gathered from an adult man with Graves' ophthalmopathy. Both conserved end residues are part of each CDR3. Fields, in order: clone size, D gene, V gene, J gene, CDR3 DNA, CDR3 protein. The D gene is left open where the match is weak. Size values are once, few and many counts, or a class for expanded clones, and some rows have none.

many	-	TRBV9	TRBJ1-2	TGTGCCAGCAGCGTAGGAACGGCGGATGGCTACACCTTC	CASSVGTADGYTF
-	-	TRBV6-1	TRBJ1-3	TGTGCCAGCAGTGAGACCAACTCTGGAAACACCATATATTTT	CASSETNSGNTIYF
-	TRBD2	TRBV24-1	TRBJ2-7	TGTGCCACCAGTGATGGTCTAGCGGGGGCGCGGGAGCAGTACTTC	CATSDGLAGAREQYF
many	-	TRBV15	TRBJ1-6	TGTGCCACCAGCAGAGGGGAGGTTGCAGGATATAATTCACCCCTCCACTTT	CATSRGEVAGYNSPLHF
few	-	TRBV6-6	TRBJ1-5	TGTGCCAGCAGTTACCTCGGGAATCAGCCCCAGCATTTT	CASSYLGNQPQHF
few	-	TRBV4-2	TRBJ1-6	TGTGCCAGCAGCTTGGGGCGTTGGAGCTCCTATAATTCACCCCTCCACTTT	CASSLGRWSSYNSPLHF
-	TRBD2	TRBV20-1	TRBJ2-7	TGCAGTGCGGGGGAGATAGCGGGAGGCTCTTCCTACGAGCAGTACTTC	CSAGEIAGGSSYEQYF
-	TRBD1	TRBV9	TRBJ1-2	TGTGCCAGCAGCGCAGCCGGGACAGGGTCCGGCTACACCTTC	CASSAAGTGSGYTF
once	-	TRBV20-1	TRBJ2-5	TGCAGTATCACCTCAGCGACCCAAGAGACCCAGTACTTC	CSITSATQETQYF
-	TRBD2	TRBV20-1	TRBJ2-1	TGCAGTGCTAGAGCACTAGCGGGGTACAATGAGCAGTTCTTC	CSARALAGYNEQFF
-	-	TRBV2	TRBJ2-3	TGTGCCAGCCCCAGGGATCTAAGCACAGATACGCAGTATTTT	CASPRDLSTDTQYF
many	-	TRBV7-9	TRBJ1-5	TGTGCCAGCAGCTTATCCGGGCTGGGACCCCAGCATTTT	CASSLSGLGPQHF
-	-	TRBV6-2/TRBV6-3	TRBJ1-5	-	CARKWGGGNQPRHF
-	TRBD1	TRBV25-1	TRBJ1-1	TGTGCCAGCAGTGAATTGGGGACAGGGAGGACTTTCTTT	CASSELGTGRTFF
-	-	TRBV2	TRBJ2-2	TGTGCCAGCAGTGAAACGAACAGTCGTTACGCGGAGCTGTTTTTT	CASSETNSRYAELFF
-	-	TRBV6-6	TRBJ2-5	TGTGTCAGCAGGAGCCCGGGTCTCAGGGAGACCCAGTACTTC	CVSRSPGLRETQYF
many	TRBD1	TRBV5-1	TRBJ1-5	TGCGCCAGCAGCTTGGTCGACAGGGAGGGGAGCAATCAGCCCCAGCATTTT	CASSLVDREGSNQPQHF
few	-	TRBV2	TRBJ1-1	TGTGCCAGCAGCGGACAGAGGAGGGACACTGAAGCTTTCTTT	CASSGQRRDTEAFF
-	-	TRBV25-1	TRBJ1-5	TGTGCCCGGGACATCGGCTCCAATCAGCCCCAGCATTTT	CARDIGSNQPQHF
few	-	TRBV12-3/TRBV12-4	TRBJ2-7	TGTGCCAGCAGTCCCACCTGGACAGTTACCTACGAGCAGTACTTC	CASSPTWTVTYEQYF
-	-	TRBV5-8	TRBJ1-2	TGTGCCAGCAGCTTACATCAGGGGAGCGGCTATGGCTACACCTTC	CASSLHQGSGYGYTF
many	-	TRBV7-2	TRBJ2-5	TGTGCCAGCAGCTTAAACCAGGGGCCCCAAGAGACCCAGTACTTC	CASSLNQGPQETQYF
-	-	TRBV12-3/TRBV12-4	TRBJ2-2	TGTGCCAGCAGTTTTGCCCAGAACACCGGGGAGCTGTTTTTT	CASSFAQNTGELFF
-	TRBD2	TRBV6-6	TRBJ2-5	TGTGCCAGTCAAAGAGCGGGAGGAATCCCTCCTAAAGAGACCCAGTACTTC	CASQRAGGIPPKETQYF
-	TRBD1	TRBV10-3	TRBJ1-3	TGTGCCATCAGTTACAGGGCAGGGGGAAGAAGCACCATATATTTT	CAISYRAGGRSTIYF
many	TRBD2	TRBV2	TRBJ2-7	TGTGCCAACCTGGGACTAGCGGGTTCCTACGAGCAGTACTTC	CANLGLAGSYEQYF
many	TRBD2	TRBV2	TRBJ2-5	TGTGCCAGCAGTGATGGGCTAGCGGGAGGGCTGCCGGAGACCCAGTACTTC	CASSDGLAGGLPETQYF
many	-	TRBV19	TRBJ1-2	TGTGCCAGTCGAAACAGGGAGGAATCTGGCTACACCTTC	CASRNREESGYTF
-	TRBD1	TRBV5-5	TRBJ2-2	TGTGCCAGTGCGATCGGACAGGGCAAGGCCGGGGAGCTGTTTTTT	CASAIGQGKAGELFF